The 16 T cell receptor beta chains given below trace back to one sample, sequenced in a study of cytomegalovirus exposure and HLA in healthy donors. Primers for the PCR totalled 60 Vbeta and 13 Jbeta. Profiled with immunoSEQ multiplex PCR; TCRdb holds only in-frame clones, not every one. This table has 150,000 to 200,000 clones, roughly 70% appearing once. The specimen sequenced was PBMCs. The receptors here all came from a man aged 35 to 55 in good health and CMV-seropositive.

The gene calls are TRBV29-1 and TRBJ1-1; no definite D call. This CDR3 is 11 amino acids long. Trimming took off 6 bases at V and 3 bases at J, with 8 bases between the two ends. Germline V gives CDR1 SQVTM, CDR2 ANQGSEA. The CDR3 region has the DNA TGCAGCGTCCGAGATCACACTGAAGCTTTCTTT. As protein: CSVRDHTEAFF.

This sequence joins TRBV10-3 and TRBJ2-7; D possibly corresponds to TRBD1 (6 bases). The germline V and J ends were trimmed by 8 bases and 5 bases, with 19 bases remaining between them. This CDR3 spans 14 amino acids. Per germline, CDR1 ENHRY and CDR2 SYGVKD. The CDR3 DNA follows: TGTGCCATCCGAACAACGACAGGCCCGGACGAGCAGTACTTC. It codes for CAIRTTTGPDEQYF.

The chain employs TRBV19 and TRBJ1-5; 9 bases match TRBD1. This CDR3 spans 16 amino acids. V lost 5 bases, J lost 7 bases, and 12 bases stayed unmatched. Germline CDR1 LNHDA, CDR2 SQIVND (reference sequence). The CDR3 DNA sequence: TGTGCCAGTAGTCTTAATTTGGGACAGGGTATGCAGCCCCAGCATTTT. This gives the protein CASSLNLGQGMQPQHF.

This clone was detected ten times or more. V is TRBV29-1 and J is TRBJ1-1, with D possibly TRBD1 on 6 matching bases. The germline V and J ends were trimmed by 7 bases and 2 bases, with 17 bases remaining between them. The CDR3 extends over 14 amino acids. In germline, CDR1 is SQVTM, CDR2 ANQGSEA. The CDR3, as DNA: TGCAGCGCGAAGATACAGGGTGGAAACACTGAAGCTTTCTTT. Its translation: CSAKIQGGNTEAFF. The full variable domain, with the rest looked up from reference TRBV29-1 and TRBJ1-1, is SAVISQKPSRDICQRGTSLTIQCQVDSQVTMMFWYRQQPGQSLTLIATANQGSEATYESGFVIDKFPISRPNLTFSTLTVSNMSPEDSSIYLCSAKIQGGNTEAFFGQGTRLTVV.

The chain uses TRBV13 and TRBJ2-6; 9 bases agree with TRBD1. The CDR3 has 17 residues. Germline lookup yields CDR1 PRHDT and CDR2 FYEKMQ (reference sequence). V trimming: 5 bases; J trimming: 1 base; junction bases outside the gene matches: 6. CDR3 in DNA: TGTGCCAGCAGCCACTGGACAGGGGTGTCTGGGGCCAACGTCCTGACTTTC. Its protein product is CASSHWTGVSGANVLTF.

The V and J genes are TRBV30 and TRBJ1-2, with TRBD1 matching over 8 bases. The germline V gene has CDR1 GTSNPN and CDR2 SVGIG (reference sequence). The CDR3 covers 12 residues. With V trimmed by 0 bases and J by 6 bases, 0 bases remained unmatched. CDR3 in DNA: TGTGCCTGGAGTGTACAGGGGGATGGCTACACCTTC. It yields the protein CAWSVQGDGYTF.

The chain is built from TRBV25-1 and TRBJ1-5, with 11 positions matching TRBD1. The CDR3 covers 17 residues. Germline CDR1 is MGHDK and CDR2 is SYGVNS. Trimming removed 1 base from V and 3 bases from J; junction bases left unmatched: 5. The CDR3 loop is CASSEWAGQGDNQPQHF. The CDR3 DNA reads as TGTGCCAGCAGTGAATGGGCGGGACAGGGGGACAATCAGCCCCAGCATTTT.

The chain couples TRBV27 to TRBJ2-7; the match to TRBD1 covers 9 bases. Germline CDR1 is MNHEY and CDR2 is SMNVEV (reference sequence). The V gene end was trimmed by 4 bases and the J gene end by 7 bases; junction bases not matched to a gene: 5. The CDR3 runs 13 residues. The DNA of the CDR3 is TGTGCCAGCAGTTCGGGACAGGGCAAAGAGCAGTACTTC. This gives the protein CASSSGQGKEQYF.

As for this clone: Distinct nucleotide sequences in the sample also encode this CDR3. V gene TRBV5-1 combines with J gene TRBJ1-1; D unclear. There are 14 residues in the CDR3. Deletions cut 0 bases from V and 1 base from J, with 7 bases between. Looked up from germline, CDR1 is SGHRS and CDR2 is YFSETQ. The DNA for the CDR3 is TGCGCCAGCAGCTTGGGGCCTTCGAACACTGAAGCTTTCTTT. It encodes CASSLGPSNTEAFF. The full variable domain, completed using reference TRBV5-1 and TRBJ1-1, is KAGVTQTPRYLIKTRGQQVTLSCSPISGHRSVSWYQQTPGQGLQFLFEYFSETQRNKGNFPGRFSGRQFSNSRSEMNVSTLELGDSALYLCASSLGPSNTEAFFGQGTRLTVV.

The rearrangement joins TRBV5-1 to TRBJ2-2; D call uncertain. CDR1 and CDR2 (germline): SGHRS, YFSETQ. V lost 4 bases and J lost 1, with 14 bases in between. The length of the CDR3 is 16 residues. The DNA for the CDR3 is TGCGCCAGCAGCAACCGCGCAGGTCTGAACACCGGGGAGCTGTTTTTT. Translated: CASSNRAGLNTGELFF.

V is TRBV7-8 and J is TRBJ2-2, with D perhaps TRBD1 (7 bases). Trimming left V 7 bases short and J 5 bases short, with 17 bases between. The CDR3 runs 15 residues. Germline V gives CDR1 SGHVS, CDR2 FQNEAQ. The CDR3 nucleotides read TGTGCCAGCACGACCTTCCAGGGGGGAACCGGGGAGCTGTTTTTT. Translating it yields CASTTFQGGTGELFF.

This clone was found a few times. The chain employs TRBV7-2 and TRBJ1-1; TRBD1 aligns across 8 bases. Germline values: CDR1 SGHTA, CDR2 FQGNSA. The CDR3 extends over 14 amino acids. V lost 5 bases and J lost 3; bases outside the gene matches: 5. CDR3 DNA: TGTGCCAGCAGCCCACAGGGGGGAGACACTGAAGCTTTCTTT. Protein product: CASSPQGGDTEAFF.

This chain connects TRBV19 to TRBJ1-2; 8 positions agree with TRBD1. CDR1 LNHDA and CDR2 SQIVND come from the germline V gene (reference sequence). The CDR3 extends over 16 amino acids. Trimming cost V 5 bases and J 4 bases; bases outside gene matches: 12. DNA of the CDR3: TGTGCCAGTAGTCCCAACCGGGACAGGATTTTCTATGGCTACACCTTC. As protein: CASSPNRDRIFYGYTF.

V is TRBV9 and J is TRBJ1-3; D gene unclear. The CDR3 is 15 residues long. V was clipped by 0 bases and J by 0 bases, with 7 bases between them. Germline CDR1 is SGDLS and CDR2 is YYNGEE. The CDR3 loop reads CASSVGTDSGNTIYF. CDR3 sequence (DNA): TGTGCCAGCAGCGTAGGAACAGACTCTGGAAACACCATATATTTT.

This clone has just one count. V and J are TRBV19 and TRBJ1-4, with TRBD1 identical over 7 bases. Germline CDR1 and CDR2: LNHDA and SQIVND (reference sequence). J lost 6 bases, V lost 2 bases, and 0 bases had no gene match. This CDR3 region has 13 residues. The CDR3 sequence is CASSIQGDEKLFF. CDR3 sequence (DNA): TGTGCCAGTAGTATACAGGGGGATGAAAAACTGTTTTTT.

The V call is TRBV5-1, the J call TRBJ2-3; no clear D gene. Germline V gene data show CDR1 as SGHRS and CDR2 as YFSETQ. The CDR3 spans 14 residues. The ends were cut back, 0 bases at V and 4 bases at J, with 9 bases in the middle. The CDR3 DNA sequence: TGCGCCAGCAGCTTGGAACTGGTGTCAGATACGCAGTATTTT. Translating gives CASSLELVSDTQYF.